A selection of T cell receptor beta chains follows, all from one sample in a study of control samples from healthy donors and cancer patients. Sequencing used immunoSEQ multiplex PCR; TCRdb keeps in-frame clones, though not all of them. The table shows over 80,000 clones, with roughly 91% occurring only once. What was sequenced was blood. These receptors all come from a man aged 30 to 45 in good health. CDR3s include the opening cysteine and the closing phenylalanine or tryptophan. A D gene is named only where the DNA matches it firmly. Not all rows give a size; the values are once, few, many and, for expanded clones, a class.

j_call: TRBJ2-7
v_call: TRBV5-1
clone_size: -
d_call: -
cdr3_nt: TGCGCCAGCAGCTATGGAATGGGACCCGGCGTGGACGAGCAGTACTTC
cdr3_aa: CASSYGMGPGVDEQYF

j_call: TRBJ2-7
v_call: TRBV6-5
clone_size: -
d_call: -
cdr3_nt: TGTGCCAGCAGCCGGACCTTGACGGACGAGCAGTACTTC
cdr3_aa: CASSRTLTDEQYF

j_call: TRBJ1-2
v_call: TRBV11-3
clone_size: -
d_call: -
cdr3_nt: TGTGCCAGCAGCGGGAGGGGTTTGGACATGAATACCTATGGCTACACCTTC
cdr3_aa: CASSGRGLDMNTYGYTF

j_call: TRBJ2-3
v_call: TRBV19
clone_size: -
d_call: TRBD2
cdr3_nt: TGTGCCAGTAGTTCAGGGACTAGCGGGAGCCCCACAGATACGCAGTATTTT
cdr3_aa: CASSSGTSGSPTDTQYF

j_call: TRBJ1-6
v_call: TRBV28
clone_size: -
d_call: -
cdr3_nt: TGTGCCAGCAGTTTAGGAGGCAGGGGAAATTCACCCCTCCACTTT
cdr3_aa: CASSLGGRGNSPLHF

j_call: TRBJ2-7
v_call: TRBV5-1
clone_size: once
d_call: -
cdr3_nt: TGCGCCAGCAGCTTGGGGACGAGGGGGGACGAGCAGTACTTC
cdr3_aa: CASSLGTRGDEQYF

j_call: TRBJ1-1
v_call: TRBV7-9
clone_size: -
d_call: -
cdr3_nt: TGTGCCAGCAGCTTAAAGCGGAACACTGAAGCTTTCTTT
cdr3_aa: CASSLKRNTEAFF

j_call: TRBJ1-2
v_call: TRBV29-1
clone_size: -
d_call: -
cdr3_nt: TGCAGCGTTGAAGGTGGCTACACCTTC
cdr3_aa: CSVEGGYTF

j_call: TRBJ2-1
v_call: TRBV10-3
clone_size: -
d_call: -
cdr3_nt: TGTGCCATCAGTGGCCCGGACAACCCTGAGCAGTTCTTC
cdr3_aa: CAISGPDNPEQFF

j_call: TRBJ2-7
v_call: TRBV7-8
clone_size: -
d_call: TRBD1
cdr3_nt: TGTGTCAGCAGCGCGACAGGGTGGTACGAGCAGTACTTC
cdr3_aa: CVSSATGWYEQYF

j_call: TRBJ2-2
v_call: TRBV5-1
clone_size: -
d_call: -
cdr3_nt: TGCGCCAGCAGCGCCGTGGGGACCCAGAACACCGGGGAGCTGTTTTTT
cdr3_aa: CASSAVGTQNTGELFF

j_call: TRBJ1-5
v_call: TRBV30
clone_size: -
d_call: -
cdr3_nt: TGTGCCTGGGGTTCGCCGAATCAGCCCCAGCATTTT
cdr3_aa: CAWGSPNQPQHF

j_call: TRBJ2-2
v_call: TRBV30
clone_size: -
d_call: TRBD1
cdr3_nt: TGTGCCTGGAGTGTAACAGGGGCCGGGGAGCTGTTTTTT
cdr3_aa: CAWSVTGAGELFF

j_call: TRBJ1-1
v_call: TRBV4-2
clone_size: -
d_call: -
cdr3_nt: TGTGCCAGCAGCCAAGATCGCGAAGGCCTGAACACTGAAGCTTTCTTT
cdr3_aa: CASSQDREGLNTEAFF

j_call: TRBJ2-7
v_call: TRBV6-5
clone_size: once
d_call: TRBD2
cdr3_nt: TGTGCCAGCAGCCCCCTTGGGGGGGAATCCTACGAGCAGTACTTC
cdr3_aa: CASSPLGGESYEQYF

j_call: TRBJ1-4
v_call: TRBV4-3
clone_size: -
d_call: -
cdr3_nt: TGCGCCAGCAGCCAAGAGAAATCGCGGCAGGGAGGCGAAAAACTGTTTTTT
cdr3_aa: CASSQEKSRQGGEKLFF

j_call: TRBJ2-2
v_call: TRBV10-3
clone_size: few
d_call: TRBD1
cdr3_nt: TGTGCCATCAGTGAAGGACAGGGGGCCTGGGAGCTGTTTTTT
cdr3_aa: CAISEGQGAWELFF

j_call: TRBJ1-6
v_call: TRBV7-2
clone_size: -
d_call: -
cdr3_nt: TGTGCCAGCAGCCCGCCTAGCTCCTATAATTCACCCCTCCACTTT
cdr3_aa: CASSPPSSYNSPLHF

j_call: TRBJ2-2
v_call: TRBV5-6
clone_size: -
d_call: -
cdr3_nt: TGTGCCAGCAGCTTTTGGGAATCTAGGGAGCTGTTTTTT
cdr3_aa: CASSFWESRELFF

j_call: TRBJ1-5
v_call: TRBV6-6
clone_size: -
d_call: -
cdr3_nt: TGTGCCAGCAGTTACTCGGGAGATCAGCCCCAGCATTTT
cdr3_aa: CASSYSGDQPQHF

j_call: TRBJ1-3
v_call: TRBV18
clone_size: few
d_call: -
cdr3_nt: TGTGCCAGCTCACTTGACAGCCCCCAATCTGGAAACACCATATATTTT
cdr3_aa: CASSLDSPQSGNTIYF

j_call: TRBJ1-6
v_call: TRBV2
clone_size: -
d_call: TRBD1
cdr3_nt: TGTGCCAGCAGGACAACAGGGGGCGCGAATTCACCCCTCCACTTT
cdr3_aa: CASRTTGGANSPLHF

j_call: TRBJ1-1
v_call: TRBV12-3/TRBV12-4
clone_size: -
d_call: -
cdr3_nt: TGTGCCAGCACCCTAGACAGGCACACTGAAGCTTTCTTT
cdr3_aa: CASTLDRHTEAFF

j_call: TRBJ1-6
v_call: TRBV25-1
clone_size: -
d_call: -
cdr3_nt: TGTGCCAGCAGTGAGGACATTCGTTATTCACCCCTCCACTTT
cdr3_aa: CASSEDIRYSPLHF

j_call: TRBJ1-3
v_call: TRBV29-1
clone_size: -
d_call: -
cdr3_nt: TGCAGCGTTGAGGGACACTCTGGAAACACCATATATTTT
cdr3_aa: CSVEGHSGNTIYF

j_call: TRBJ1-1
v_call: TRBV27
clone_size: -
d_call: -
cdr3_nt: TGTGCCAGCAGTTCGGCAGGGGCATACACTGAAGCTTTCTTT
cdr3_aa: CASSSAGAYTEAFF

j_call: TRBJ2-2
v_call: TRBV2
clone_size: -
d_call: TRBD2
cdr3_nt: TGTGCCAGCAGTGTTGGACTAGACGCCGGGGAGCTGTTTTTT
cdr3_aa: CASSVGLDAGELFF

j_call: TRBJ2-5
v_call: TRBV21-1
clone_size: -
d_call: -
cdr3_nt: TGTGCCAGCAGGAGGACAGGGTTAGAGACCCAGTACTTC
cdr3_aa: CASRRTGLETQYF